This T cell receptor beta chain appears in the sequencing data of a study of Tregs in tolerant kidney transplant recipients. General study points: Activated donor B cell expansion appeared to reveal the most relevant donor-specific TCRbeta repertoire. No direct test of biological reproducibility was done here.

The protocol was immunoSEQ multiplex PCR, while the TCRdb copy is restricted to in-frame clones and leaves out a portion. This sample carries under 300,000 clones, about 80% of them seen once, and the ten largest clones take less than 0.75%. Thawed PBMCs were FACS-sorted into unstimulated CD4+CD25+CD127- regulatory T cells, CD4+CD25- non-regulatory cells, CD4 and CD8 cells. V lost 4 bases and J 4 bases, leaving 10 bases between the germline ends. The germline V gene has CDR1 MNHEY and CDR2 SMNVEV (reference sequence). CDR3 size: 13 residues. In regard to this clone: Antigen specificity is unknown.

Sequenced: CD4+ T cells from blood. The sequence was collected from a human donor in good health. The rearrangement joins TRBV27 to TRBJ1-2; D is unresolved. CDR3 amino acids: CASSSQVAYGYTF. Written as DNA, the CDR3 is TGTGCCAGCAGTTCGCAGGTGGCCTATGGCTACACCTTC.